What follows are 13 T cell receptor beta chains derived from one specimen sequenced in a study of cytomegalovirus exposure and HLA in healthy donors. Here immunoSEQ multiplex PCR was the method, and the copy in TCRdb shows in-frame clones only, minus some. The sample lists around 130,000 clones; approximately 89% were seen once. The sequencing sample was made of PBMCs. These receptors originate from a man aged 25-45 years in good health and CMV-seronegative.

The V gene is TRBV7-6, the J gene TRBJ2-1; maybe TRBD1 (6 bases). Germline V gene data show CDR1 as SGHVS and CDR2 as FNYEAQ. The CDR3 loop spans 17 amino acids. Trimming left V 3 bases short and J 5 bases short, with 20 bases between. The CDR3 is CASSFPTHSQGNNEQFF. CDR3 bases: TGTGCCAGCAGCTTCCCGACACATTCACAGGGTAACAATGAGCAGTTCTTC.

The chain joins TRBV6-6 to TRBJ2-2, with D possibly being TRBD2 (6 bases). The CDR3 runs to 14 residues. Trimming removed 2 bases at V and 5 bases at J, with 9 bases between. Germline V CDR1 and CDR2: MNHNY, SVGAGI (reference sequence). CDR3 DNA sequence: TGTGCCAGCAGTTACCCCCGGGGGACCGGGGAGCTGTTTTTT. Protein sequence: CASSYPRGTGELFF.

V usage is TRBV27 and J usage is TRBJ1-1; possible D gene TRBD1, 5 bases. V shed 3 bases and J shed 3 bases, with 14 bases lying between them. The germline gives CDR1 MNHEY, CDR2 SMNVEV (reference sequence). The CDR3 is 15 amino acids. CDR3 DNA: TGTGCCAGCAGTTTTGGCGTTATAGGGGACACTGAAGCTTTCTTT. It specifies CASSFGVIGDTEAFF.

This clone has only a few counts. V usage is TRBV4-1 and J usage is TRBJ2-2; 7 positions match TRBD1. Germline values: CDR1 MGHRA, CDR2 YSYEKL. The trim removed 1 base at V and 6 bases at J, leaving 2 bases unmatched. The CDR3 has 14 amino acids. CDR3 nucleotide sequence: TGCGCCAGCAGCCAAGGCGGACAGGCCGGGGAGCTGTTTTTT. Translated, it gives CASSQGGQAGELFF.

The V gene is TRBV25-1, the J gene TRBJ2-1; TRBD1 matches at 9 bases. The CDR3 contains 15 residues. The ends lost 6 bases at V and 2 bases at J; junction bases unmatched: 5. Per germline, CDR1 MGHDK and CDR2 SYGVNS. In nucleotides, the CDR3 is TGTGCCAGCAGCCCGACAGGGGGTCCCTACAATGAGCAGTTCTTC. It specifies CASSPTGGPYNEQFF.

This sequence joins TRBV18 and TRBJ1-1; 10 bases match TRBD1. With V trimmed by 3 bases and J by 6 bases, 7 bases remained unmatched. CDR3 length equals 15 residues. Germline-derived CDR1 and CDR2 are KGHSH and LQKENI. In nucleotides, the CDR3 is TGTGCCAGCTCACCGGGGGACAGGGGAGGGTCTGAAGCTTTCTTT. Encoded protein: CASSPGDRGGSEAFF.

This rearrangement joins TRBV19 to TRBJ2-1, with 8 bases aligning to TRBD2. Trimming at V came to 5 bases and at J to 4 bases, leaving 13 bases not matched to a gene. There are 17 residues in the CDR3. The germline V gene encodes CDR1 LNHDA and CDR2 SQIVND (reference sequence). The CDR3, as DNA: TGTGCCAGTAGTGGGCCGCGCTCACAGCGGGGGTACAATGAGCAGTTCTTC. Translated: CASSGPRSQRGYNEQFF.

The rearrangement joins TRBV18 to TRBJ2-1; 10 bases are a match to TRBD1. CDR1 is KGHSH, CDR2 LQKENI, per germline. The CDR3 has 14 residues. Trimming took 3 bases from V and 9 from J; bases not matched to a gene: 5. CDR3 sequence (DNA): TGTGCCAGCTCACCCGGGACAGGGGAAATTGAGCAGTTCTTC. It translates to CASSPGTGEIEQFF.

The genes are TRBV5-6 and TRBJ1-1; possibly TRBD1 for D (6 bases). Trimming removed 2 bases at V and 11 bases at J, with 13 bases between. Germline V gene sequence: CDR1 SGHDT, CDR2 YYEEEE. The CDR3 spans 12 residues. CDR3 protein: CASSFRDISAFF. CDR3 nucleotide sequence: TGTGCCAGCAGCTTTCGGGACATTTCCGCTTTCTTT.

The V gene is TRBV7-9, the J gene TRBJ2-7; TRBD2 agrees at 9 bases. Trimming took 5 bases from V and 4 from J; bases not matched to a gene: 6. This CDR3 is built from 14 residues. The germline CDR1 and CDR2 sequences are SEHNR and FQNEAQ (reference sequence). The CDR3 spells CASSAGLAPYEQYF. DNA of the CDR3: TGTGCCAGCAGCGCGGGACTAGCTCCTTACGAGCAGTACTTC.

This clone was seen only once. The chain links TRBV4-3 to TRBJ1-1; D not resolved. Trimming shortened V by 5 bases and J by 0 bases, and 7 bases separated the two germline ends. The length of the CDR3 is 13 residues. Germline values: CDR1 LGHNA, CDR2 YSLEER. The CDR3 region is CASSRTVNTEAFF. DNA for the CDR3: TGCGCCAGCAGCAGAACAGTGAACACTGAAGCTTTCTTT.

This chain uses TRBV7-2 with TRBJ2-7, with D maybe TRBD2 (5 bases). This CDR3 is 15 amino acids long. In germline, CDR1 is SGHTA, CDR2 FQGNSA. The V and J ends lost 3 bases and 4 bases respectively, with 16 bases between them. This CDR3 reads CASSLWRLYVYEQYF. For the CDR3, the DNA is TGTGCCAGCAGCTTGTGGAGGCTCTACGTTTACGAGCAGTACTTC.

J is TRBJ1-6 and V is TRBV4-3; possible D gene TRBD1, 5 bases. Germline V CDR1 and CDR2: LGHNA, YSLEER. The ends were cut back, 0 bases at V and 8 bases at J, with 11 bases in the middle. This CDR3 has 15 residues. Here the CDR3 DNA reads TGCGCCAGCAGCCAAGATTCTGACAGAGATTCACCCCTCCACTTT. This sequence encodes CASSQDSDRDSPLHF.